The subject of this entry is one T cell receptor (beta chain). The sample belongs to a study of T cell changes during pregnancy in multiple sclerosis. TCRdb keeps only in-frame clones here, not all; method: immunoSEQ multiplex PCR. Seen here are under 50,000 clones, more than 90% observed once, and the top ten hold 0.55% to 0.7%. Germline lookup yields CDR1 SGHDT and CDR2 YYEEEE. There are 14 residues in the CDR3. V dropped 1 base and J dropped 2 bases, with 8 bases sitting between them. This chain links TRBV5-6 with TRBJ2-3, with D possibly being TRBD2 (5 bases). The source material was CD4+ T cells from peripheral blood mononuclear cells, sampled in the first trimester of pregnancy. This receptor was taken from a female donor with multiple sclerosis, enrolled in a pregnancy study. CDR3: CASSLPSFTDTQYF. In nucleotides, the CDR3 is TGTGCCAGCAGCTTGCCTAGCTTCACAGATACGCAGTATTTT.